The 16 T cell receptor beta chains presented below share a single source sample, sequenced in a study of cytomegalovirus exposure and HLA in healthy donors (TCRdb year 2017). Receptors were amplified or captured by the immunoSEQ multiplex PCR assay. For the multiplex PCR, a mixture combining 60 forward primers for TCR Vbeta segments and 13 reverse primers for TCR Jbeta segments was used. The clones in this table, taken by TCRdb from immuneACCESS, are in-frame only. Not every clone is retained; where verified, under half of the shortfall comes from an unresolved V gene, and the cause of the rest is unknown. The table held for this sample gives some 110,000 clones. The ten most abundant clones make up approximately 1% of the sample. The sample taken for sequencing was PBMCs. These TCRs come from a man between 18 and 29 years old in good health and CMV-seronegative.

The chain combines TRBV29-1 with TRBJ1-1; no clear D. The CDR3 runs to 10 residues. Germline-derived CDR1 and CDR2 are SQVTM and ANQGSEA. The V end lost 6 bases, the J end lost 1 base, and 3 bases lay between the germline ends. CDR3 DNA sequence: TGCAGCGTCCAGAACACTGAAGCTTTCTTT. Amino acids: CSVQNTEAFF.

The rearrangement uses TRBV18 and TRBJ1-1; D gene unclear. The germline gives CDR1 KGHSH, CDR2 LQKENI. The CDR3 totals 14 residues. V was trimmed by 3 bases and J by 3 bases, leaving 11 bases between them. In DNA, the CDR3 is TGTGCCAGCTCACCTATTCACCGGGACACTGAAGCTTTCTTT. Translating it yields CASSPIHRDTEAFF.

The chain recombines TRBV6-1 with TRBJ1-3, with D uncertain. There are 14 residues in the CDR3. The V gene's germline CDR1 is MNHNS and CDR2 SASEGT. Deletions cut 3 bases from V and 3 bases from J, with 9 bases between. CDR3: CASSDGLNGNTIYF. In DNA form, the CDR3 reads TGTGCCAGCAGTGACGGTCTGAATGGAAACACCATATATTTT.

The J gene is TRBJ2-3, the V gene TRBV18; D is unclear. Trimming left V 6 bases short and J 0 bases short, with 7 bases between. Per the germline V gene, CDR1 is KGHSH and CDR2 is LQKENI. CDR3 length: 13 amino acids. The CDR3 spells CASSAPSTDTQYF. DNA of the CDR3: TGTGCCAGCTCGGCACCTAGCACAGATACGCAGTATTTT.

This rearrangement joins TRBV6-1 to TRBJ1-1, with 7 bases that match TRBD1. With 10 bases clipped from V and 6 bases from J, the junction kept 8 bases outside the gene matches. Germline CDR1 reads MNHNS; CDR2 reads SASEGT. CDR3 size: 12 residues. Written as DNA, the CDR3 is TGTGCCATTTCACAGGGGCCCGCTGAAGCTTTCTTT. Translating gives CAISQGPAEAFF.

The CDR3 sequence is CASGMPGFSNQPQHF. The CDR3 DNA follows: TGTGCCAGCGGGATGCCGGGGTTTAGCAATCAGCCCCAGCATTTT. This chain connects TRBV27 to TRBJ1-5; D not resolved. CDR1 MNHEY and CDR2 SMNVEV come from the germline V gene (reference sequence). CDR3 length equals 15 residues. V lost 8 bases and J lost 0, with 14 bases in between.

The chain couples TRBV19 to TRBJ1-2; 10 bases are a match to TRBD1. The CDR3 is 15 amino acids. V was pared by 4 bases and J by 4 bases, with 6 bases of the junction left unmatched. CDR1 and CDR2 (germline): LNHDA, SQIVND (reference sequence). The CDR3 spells CASSTRDRGAYGYTF. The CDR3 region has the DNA TGTGCCAGTAGTACCCGGGACAGGGGTGCCTATGGCTACACCTTC. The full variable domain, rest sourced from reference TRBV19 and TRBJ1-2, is DGGITQSPKYLFRKEGQNVTLSCEQNLNHDAMYWYRQDPGQGLRLIYYSQIVNDFQKGDIAEGYSVSREKKESFPLTVTSAQKNPTAFYLCASSTRDRGAYGYTFGSGTRLTVV.

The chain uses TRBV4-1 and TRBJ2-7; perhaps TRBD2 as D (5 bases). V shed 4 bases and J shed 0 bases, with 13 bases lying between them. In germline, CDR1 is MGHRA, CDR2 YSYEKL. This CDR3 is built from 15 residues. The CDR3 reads CASSRGGPLSYEQYF. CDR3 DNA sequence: TGCGCCAGCAGCCGAGGCGGGCCCCTCTCCTACGAGCAGTACTTC.

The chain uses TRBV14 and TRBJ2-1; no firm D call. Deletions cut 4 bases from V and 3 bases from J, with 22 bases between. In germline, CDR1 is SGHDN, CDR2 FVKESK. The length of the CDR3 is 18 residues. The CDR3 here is CASSPRWSGPSIYNEQFF. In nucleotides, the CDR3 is TGTGCCAGCAGCCCTAGGTGGTCGGGTCCCTCTATCTACAATGAGCAGTTCTTC.

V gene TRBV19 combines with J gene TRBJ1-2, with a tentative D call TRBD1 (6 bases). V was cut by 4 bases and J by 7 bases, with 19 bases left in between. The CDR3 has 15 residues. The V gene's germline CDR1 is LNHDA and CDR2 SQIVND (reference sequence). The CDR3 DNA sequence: TGTGCCAGTAGTACGATACAGGGAGGGCCGCTTGGCTACACCTTC. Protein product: CASSTIQGGPLGYTF.

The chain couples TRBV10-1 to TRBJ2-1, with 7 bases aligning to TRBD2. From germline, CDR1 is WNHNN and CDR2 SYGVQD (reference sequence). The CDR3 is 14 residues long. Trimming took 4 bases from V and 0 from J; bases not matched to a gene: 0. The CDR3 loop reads CASSGGGSYNEQFF. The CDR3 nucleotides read TGCGCCAGCAGTGGGGGGGGCTCCTACAATGAGCAGTTCTTC.

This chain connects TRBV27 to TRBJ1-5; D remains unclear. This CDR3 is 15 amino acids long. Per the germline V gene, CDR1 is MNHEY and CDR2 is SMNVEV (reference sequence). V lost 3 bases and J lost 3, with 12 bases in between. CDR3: CASSFDGVLNQPQHF. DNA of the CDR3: TGTGCCAGCAGTTTTGACGGGGTCCTCAATCAGCCCCAGCATTTT.

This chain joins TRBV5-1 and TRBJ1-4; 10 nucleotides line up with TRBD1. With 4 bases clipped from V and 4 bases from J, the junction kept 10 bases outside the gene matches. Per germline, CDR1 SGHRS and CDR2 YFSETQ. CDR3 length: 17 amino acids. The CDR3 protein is CASSLDRGRRNNEKLFF. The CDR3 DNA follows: TGCGCCAGCAGCCTAGACAGGGGGCGCCGGAATAATGAAAAACTGTTTTTT. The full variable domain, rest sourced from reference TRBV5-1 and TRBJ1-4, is KAGVTQTPRYLIKTRGQQVTLSCSPISGHRSVSWYQQTPGQGLQFLFEYFSETQRNKGNFPGRFSGRQFSNSRSEMNVSTLELGDSALYLCASSLDRGRRNNEKLFFGSGTQLSVL.

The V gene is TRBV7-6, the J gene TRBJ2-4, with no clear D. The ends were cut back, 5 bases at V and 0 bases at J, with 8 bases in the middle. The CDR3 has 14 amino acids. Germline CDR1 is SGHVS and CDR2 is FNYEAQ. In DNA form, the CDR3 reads TGTGCCAGCAGCCCTAGACTAGCCAAAAACATTCAGTACTTC. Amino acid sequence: CASSPRLAKNIQYF.

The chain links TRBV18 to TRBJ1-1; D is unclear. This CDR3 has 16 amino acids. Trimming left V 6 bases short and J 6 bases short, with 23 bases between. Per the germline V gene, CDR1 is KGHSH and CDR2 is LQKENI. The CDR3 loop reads CASSRAPTGSIPEAFF. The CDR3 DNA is TGTGCCAGCTCGCGAGCCCCTACGGGTTCTATTCCTGAAGCTTTCTTT.

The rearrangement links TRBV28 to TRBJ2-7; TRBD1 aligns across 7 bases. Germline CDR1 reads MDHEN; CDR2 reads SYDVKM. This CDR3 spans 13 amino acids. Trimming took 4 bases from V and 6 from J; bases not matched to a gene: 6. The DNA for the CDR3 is TGTGCCAGCAGTTCCGGACAGGTGGTCGAGCAGTACTTC. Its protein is CASSSGQVVEQYF.